This T cell receptor beta chain was observed in a study of CD8 T cells in ankylosing spondylitis. This clonotype has a count of ten or more. Its target is unknown. Each CDR3 protein gets one entry after TCRdb re-called the 5' RACE reads with MiXCR. The table records tens of thousands of distinct CDR3 sequences, less than 6% of them present only once. Study-level results: A subset of motif variants has previously been described in the synovial fluid and blood of reactive arthritis.

This CDR3 has 13 residues. The germline V gene encodes CDR1 LGHNA and CDR2 YSLEER. V lost 1 base to trimming and J lost 5 bases, with 8 bases between them. The TCR sequence derives from a male donor with ankylosing spondylitis or in good health (not recorded which). Specimen: blood, either unsorted or a sorted T cell fraction (not recorded which). V and J are TRBV4-3 and TRBJ2-5; perhaps D is TRBD1 or TRBD2 (5 bases each). CDR3 sequence: CASSQGWGETQYF. The CDR3 bases are TGCGCCAGCAGCCAAGGTTGGGGGGAGACCCAGTACTTC.